The clone carrying this TCR beta chain was observed once. Its antigen remains unknown. The data derive from a study of persistence of HIV-infected CD4 T cells. Whole-study context: Multiple blood draws of up to about 200 mL, except two donors with single leukapheresis.

Lysates of CMV-infected fibroblasts at 10 ug/mL stimulated these cells. CD40L-negative CD69-negative CD45RO-high memory CD4+ T cells were sorted as populations depleted of antigen-responding cells. Study outcomes and limitations: TCRbeta richness was lower in CMV- and Gag-responding cells than in anti-CD3/anti-CD28-responding cells.

Sequencing used immunoSEQ version 4 in survey mode. Assay: immunoSEQ multiplex PCR; the TCRdb copy retains only in-frame clones and omits some. Among 45,000 to 55,000 clones listed, around 75% were seen once. The CDR3 totals 17 residues. V was pared by 6 bases and J by 5 bases, with 18 bases of the junction left unmatched. The germline V gene encodes CDR1 SEHNR and CDR2 FQNEAQ (reference sequence). The V and J genes are TRBV7-9 and TRBJ2-5, with 7 bases matching TRBD1. This receptor was identified in an adult man with HIV who was CMV-seropositive. This specimen consisted of CD4+ T cells sorted from PBMCs after approximately 19-hour stimulation, obtained from a patient who received antiretroviral therapy. The chain's CDR3 is CASSSTQLWTGGETQYF. The CDR3 coding sequence is TGTGCCAGCAGTTCTACCCAACTATGGACAGGCGGGGAGACCCAGTACTTC.